The 7 T cell receptor beta chains in this list originate from one sample, sequenced in a study of T cell changes during pregnancy in multiple sclerosis. The data were produced by immunoSEQ multiplex PCR, yet TCRdb's version contains in-frame clones alone and is incomplete. The table has tens of thousands of clones, almost 95% seen once. Sequenced here: peripheral blood, sampled in the third trimester of pregnancy. The receptors here all came from a female donor in good health, enrolled as a control in a pregnancy study.

The chain couples TRBV6-5 to TRBJ2-2; 8 nucleotides line up with TRBD1. The germline V gene encodes CDR1 MNHEY and CDR2 SVGAGI. V shed 4 bases and J 4 bases; nucleotides not matched to a gene: 8. The CDR3 totals 16 residues. The CDR3 loop is CASSFAAGGTTGELFF. The CDR3 bases are TGTGCCAGCAGTTTCGCCGCAGGGGGCACCACCGGGGAGCTGTTTTTT.

V is TRBV11-2 and J is TRBJ1-1; maybe TRBD1 (6 bases). This CDR3 spans 16 amino acids. Trimming pared 1 base from V and 5 bases from J, leaving 17 bases between. CDR1 and CDR2 from the germline V gene are SGHAT and FQNNGV. The CDR3 here is CASSLAFGRGGTEAFF. The CDR3 coding sequence is TGTGCCAGCAGCTTAGCTTTTGGCAGGGGTGGTACTGAAGCTTTCTTT.

This rearrangement joins TRBV30 to TRBJ1-5; 7 bases are a match to TRBD1. With V trimmed by 5 bases and J by 2 bases, 3 bases remained unmatched. The germline V gene encodes CDR1 GTSNPN and CDR2 SVGIG (reference sequence). There are 13 residues in the CDR3. CDR3 in amino acids: CAWGDRGNQPQHF. In DNA, the CDR3 is TGTGCCTGGGGAGACAGGGGCAATCAGCCCCAGCATTTT.

In its sample, this clone was seen a few times. The V and J genes are TRBV18 and TRBJ1-4, with 7 bases fitting TRBD1. J was trimmed by 4 bases and V by 6 bases; bases with no gene match: 5. Germline V CDR1 and CDR2: KGHSH, LQKENI. The CDR3 sequence is 14 residues long. The CDR3 protein is CASSPDRSNEKLFF. The CDR3 nucleotides read TGTGCCAGCTCGCCGGACAGGAGTAATGAAAAACTGTTTTTT.

The rearrangement links TRBV29-1 to TRBJ2-7; 8 nucleotides match TRBD1. Per germline, CDR1 SQVTM and CDR2 ANQGSEA. V shed 7 bases, J shed 3 bases, and the junction held 5 bases outside the gene matches. This CDR3 spans 12 amino acids. CDR3 amino acids: CSAGQGIYEQYF. CDR3 bases: TGCAGCGCCGGACAGGGAATCTACGAGCAGTACTTC.

The gene calls are TRBV27 and TRBJ2-5, with D unresolved. The CDR3 spans 15 residues. V gave up 5 bases and J gave up 2 bases, with 15 bases separating them. Per the germline V gene, CDR1 is MNHEY and CDR2 is SMNVEV (reference sequence). CDR3 nucleotide sequence: TGTGCCAGCAGTCCCGATACAGTATTTCAAGAGACCCAGTACTTC. Its protein product is CASSPDTVFQETQYF.

This clone was observed a single time. The chain uses TRBV15 and TRBJ1-1, with D unresolved. The CDR3 extends over 13 amino acids. The ends were cut back, 3 bases at V and 4 bases at J, with 9 bases in the middle. CDR1 LNHNV and CDR2 YYDKDF come from the germline V gene (reference sequence). The CDR3 DNA reads TGTGCCACCAGCAGGGCGGATGGCACTGAAGCTTTCTTT. The encoded protein is CATSRADGTEAFF.